A selection of T cell receptor beta chains follows, all from one sample in a study of persistence of HIV-infected CD4 T cells. These receptors have no known antigen. Profiling relied on immunoSEQ multiplex PCR, and the TCRdb table lists in-frame clones only, not all of them. The table shows some 40,000 clones, with about nine tenths occurring only once. The sample here was CD4+ T cells sorted from PBMCs after roughly 17-hour stimulation, taken from a patient who received antiretroviral therapy. Source of these receptors: an adult man with HIV who was CMV-seropositive. Both conserved end residues are part of each CDR3. D genes are given only for firm matches. Clone size is not always given. Where it is, it says once, few, many or a class for expanded clones.

V gene,D gene,clone size,J gene,CDR3 DNA,CDR3 protein
TRBV7-9,TRBD1,few,TRBJ1-6,TGTGCCAGCAGTAGAGGGGGCTCTAATTCACCCCTCCACTTT,CASSRGGSNSPLHF
TRBV2,TRBD1,.,TRBJ2-2,TGTGCCAGCAGGGACAACAGGGGGCAGGGCACCGGGGAGCTGTTTTTT,CASRDNRGQGTGELFF
TRBV29-1,.,.,TRBJ1-2,TGCAGCGTTGAAGAAGGGTCCCGGGCAGGGAAGGGGTATGGCTACACCTTC,CSVEEGSRAGKGYGYTF
TRBV2,.,.,TRBJ2-7,TGTGCCAGCTGGCGGTTAGGCTACGAGCAGTACTTC,CASWRLGYEQYF
TRBV5-1,TRBD1,.,TRBJ1-4,TGCGCCAGCAGCTTGGGCGGACAGGGGGTTCGAGAAAAACTGTTTTTT,CASSLGGQGVREKLFF
TRBV19,.,.,TRBJ2-2,TGTGCCAGTACCTATCTGGCAGCCACCGGGGAGCTGTTTTTT,CASTYLAATGELFF
TRBV10-3,.,.,TRBJ2-7,TGTGCCATCAGTGCCGGACAGCCTTACGAGCAGTACTTC,CAISAGQPYEQYF
TRBV7-3,.,.,TRBJ2-6,TGTGCCAGCAGCTTAAGGAAAGGGGTTCACCTCGGGGCCAACGTCCTGACTTTC,CASSLRKGVHLGANVLTF
TRBV7-3,.,once,TRBJ2-3,TGTGCCAGCAGCTTATTGGGGGGTACGCAGTATTTT,CASSLLGGTQYF
TRBV5-1,.,once,TRBJ2-1,.,CASSLVASGADIFF
TRBV6-6,TRBD1,.,TRBJ2-7,TGTGCCAGCGAAACCGCAGGGGGCAAATACGAGCAGTACTTC,CASETAGGKYEQYF
TRBV30,.,.,TRBJ1-1,TGTGCCTGGAGCATGGGACAGAACACTGAAGCTTTCTTT,CAWSMGQNTEAFF
TRBV9,TRBD1,.,TRBJ2-2,TGTGCCAGCAGCGCGATGCCGGGACAGGAGAACACCGGGGAGCTGTTTTTT,CASSAMPGQENTGELFF
TRBV7-2,.,.,TRBJ2-1,TGTGCCAGCAGCTCACAGGGTTATGAGCAGTTCTTC,CASSSQGYEQFF
TRBV7-9,TRBD2,.,TRBJ2-3,TGTGCCAGCAGCTTAGACGGGGGGGCTACAGATACGCAGTATTTT,CASSLDGGATDTQYF
TRBV7-3,.,.,TRBJ2-3,TGTGCCAGCAGCTGGGACTTCACAGATACGCAGTATTTT,CASSWDFTDTQYF
TRBV19,TRBD1,.,TRBJ2-7,TGTGCCAGTAGCCGTACTTCGACAGGGTGGAACGAGCAGTACTTC,CASSRTSTGWNEQYF
TRBV19,TRBD1,.,TRBJ2-7,TGTGCCAGTAGTGCCCGGGACAGCCCTGGCTCCTACGAGCAGTACTTC,CASSARDSPGSYEQYF
TRBV6-5,TRBD1,.,TRBJ1-5,TGTGCCAGCAGTTCACAGGGGTTCTTTCAGCCCCAGCATTTT,CASSSQGFFQPQHF
TRBV3-1/TRBV3-2,.,once,TRBJ1-2,TGTGCCAGCAGCCAAGAGGCCGTCGCCGGCTACACCTTC,CASSQEAVAGYTF
TRBV27,TRBD1,.,TRBJ2-7,TGTGCCAGCAGTTTATCGATGGACAGGGGGCGAACCTACGAGCAGTACTTC,CASSLSMDRGRTYEQYF
TRBV10-3,.,.,TRBJ1-5,TGTGCCACAGGGTCTAAGAGAGACCAGCCCCAGCATTTT,CATGSKRDQPQHF
TRBV10-1,TRBD2,.,TRBJ2-3,TGCGCCAGCAGTGATAGGGGACTAGGAGATACGCAGTATTTT,CASSDRGLGDTQYF
TRBV5-1,TRBD2,once,TRBJ2-3,TGCGCCAGCAGCTACGGGGGGTCAACAGATACGCAGTATTTT,CASSYGGSTDTQYF
TRBV21-1,.,.,TRBJ2-7,TGTGCCAGCATCCCTAAGGGCTCCGAGCAGTACTTC,CASIPKGSEQYF
TRBV18,TRBD2,.,TRBJ2-1,TGTGCCAGCTCAACCCGGGGAGCGGGGGGATCCTACAATGAGCAGTTCTTC,CASSTRGAGGSYNEQFF
TRBV29-1,.,.,TRBJ1-1,TGCAGCGTTGAACCGCCAGGGTCTAAGAGGACTGAAGCTTTCTTT,CSVEPPGSKRTEAFF
TRBV28,TRBD2,.,TRBJ2-3,TGTGCCAGCAGGGGACTAGGCACAGATACGCAGTATTTT,CASRGLGTDTQYF
TRBV2,TRBD1,.,TRBJ2-7,TGTGCCTGCCGGCGGGACAGGAGTCTCGACGAGCAGTACTTC,CACRRDRSLDEQYF
TRBV7-9,.,.,TRBJ1-5,TGTGCCAGCAGCTTAGGGGAGCAGCCCCAGCATTTT,CASSLGEQPQHF
TRBV5-1,.,.,TRBJ1-3,TGCGCCAGCAGCTTGATCGGGGCCTTGGGGCAAGGAAACACCATATATTTT,CASSLIGALGQGNTIYF
TRBV5-4,.,.,TRBJ1-1,TGTGCCAGCAGCTTTAACGTGAACACTGAAGCTTTCTTT,CASSFNVNTEAFF
TRBV28,.,.,TRBJ1-6,TGTGCCAGCAGTTTGGCCGCCCCGGGGCCCAATTCACCCCTCCACTTT,CASSLAAPGPNSPLHF
TRBV7-9,.,.,TRBJ2-7,TGTGCCAGCAGCCCCATAGGAGGTATCGACGAGCAGTACTTC,CASSPIGGIDEQYF
TRBV10-1,.,.,TRBJ2-7,TGCGCCAGCAGTGAGTCGCGGGGGCGCGACTACGAGCAGTACTTC,CASSESRGRDYEQYF
TRBV27,.,.,TRBJ1-2,TGTGCCAGCAGTCTGACAGGTTCGTTGAACTATGGCTACACCTTC,CASSLTGSLNYGYTF
TRBV6-5,.,.,TRBJ2-1,TGTGCCAGCAGTTATCCAGCCACCGCTGAGCAGTTCTTC,CASSYPATAEQFF
TRBV18,TRBD1,.,TRBJ1-5,TGTGCCAGCTCACCGGGGACAGGGCATCAGCCCCAGCATTTT,CASSPGTGHQPQHF
TRBV10-3,.,.,TRBJ2-6,TGTGCCACCCAGGGTACCGGGGCCAACGTCCTGACTTTC,CATQGTGANVLTF
TRBV30,.,.,TRBJ2-7,TGTGCCATGCGGGGCCACGAGCAGTACTTC,CAMRGHEQYF
TRBV5-1,.,once,TRBJ2-1,TGCGCCAGCAGCTATGGAGGGGGCTTAAGCTCCTACAATGAGCAGTTCTTC,CASSYGGGLSSYNEQFF
TRBV29-1,TRBD1,.,TRBJ1-4,TGCAGCGGCGCAGGAGTTGGGACAGGGAATGAAAAACTGTTTTTT,CSGAGVGTGNEKLFF
TRBV28,.,.,TRBJ2-3,TGTGCCAGCAGCCAAGTTAGGGATCGAGTTCTCCGCACAGATACGCAGTATTTT,CASSQVRDRVLRTDTQYF
TRBV6-2/TRBV6-3,.,.,TRBJ2-2,TGTGCCAGCAGTTACCACGCGGTATGGGGCGGGGAGCTGTTTTTT,CASSYHAVWGGELFF
TRBV10-1,.,.,TRBJ2-4,TGCGCCAGCAGTGATGGCTTTAGTTCTGACATTCAGTACTTC,CASSDGFSSDIQYF
TRBV27,TRBD1,once,TRBJ2-3,TGTGCCAGCAGTGGACAGGGGGGTCCAGATACGCAGTATTTT,CASSGQGGPDTQYF
TRBV7-2,.,.,TRBJ2-3,TGTGCCAGCAGCCACGGGGTGGGCGGGGGCACAGATACGCAGTATTTT,CASSHGVGGGTDTQYF
TRBV10-3,TRBD1,.,TRBJ1-5,TGTGCCATCAGCGGGGGACAGGGAAGGAGCAATCAGCCCCAGCATTTT,CAISGGQGRSNQPQHF
TRBV29-1,.,.,TRBJ2-7,TGCAGCGTTGTCAAGTTAGACGTCCACACCTACGAGCAGTACTTC,CSVVKLDVHTYEQYF
TRBV19,.,once,TRBJ2-7,TGTGCCAGTAGTACTCAGGATGGCTACGAGCAGTACTTC,CASSTQDGYEQYF
TRBV30,TRBD1,.,TRBJ1-5,TGTGCCTGGAGTTTCGGACAGGACAACCAGCCCCAGCATTTT,CAWSFGQDNQPQHF
TRBV5-1,.,.,TRBJ2-7,TGCGCCACTAGTTCGTCCCCTGCGTCCTACGAGCAGTACTTC,CATSSSPASYEQYF
TRBV10-1,.,.,TRBJ1-3,TGCGCCAGCAGTGAATTTCCGACAGACTCTGGAAACACCATATATTTT,CASSEFPTDSGNTIYF
TRBV10-1,TRBD1,.,TRBJ2-1,TGCGCCAGCAGTGACCCCGGATCTAGACAGGGGGGCTTCTTTGAGCAGTTCTTC,CASSDPGSRQGGFFEQFF
TRBV10-1,.,.,TRBJ2-4,TGCGCCAGCAGCGCAGGGGATCTAGCCAAAAACATTCAGTACTTC,CASSAGDLAKNIQYF
TRBV3-1/TRBV3-2,.,.,TRBJ2-1,TGTGCCAGCAGCCAAGACAGGGGTATCTACAATGAGCAGTTCTTC,CASSQDRGIYNEQFF
TRBV6-4,.,.,TRBJ1-2,TGTGCCAGCAGTCCCGGACGGAACTATGGCTACACCTTC,CASSPGRNYGYTF
TRBV12-3/TRBV12-4,TRBD1,.,TRBJ2-1,TGTGCCAGCAGAAACAGGGGTGAGCAGTTCTTC,CASRNRGEQFF
TRBV29-1,.,.,TRBJ2-6,TGCAGCGTTGGACAGCTACTGCCTGGGGCCAACGTCCTGACTTTC,CSVGQLLPGANVLTF